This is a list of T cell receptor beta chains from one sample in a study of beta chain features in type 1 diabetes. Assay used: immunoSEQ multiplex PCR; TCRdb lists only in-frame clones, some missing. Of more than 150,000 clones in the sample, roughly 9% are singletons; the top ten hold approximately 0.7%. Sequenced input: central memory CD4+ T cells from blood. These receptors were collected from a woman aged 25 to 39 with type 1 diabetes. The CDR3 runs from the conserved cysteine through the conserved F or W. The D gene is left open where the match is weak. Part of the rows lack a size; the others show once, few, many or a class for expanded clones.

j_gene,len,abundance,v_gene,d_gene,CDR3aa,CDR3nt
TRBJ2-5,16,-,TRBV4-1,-,CASSQDGTSSQETQYF,TGCGCCAGCAGCCAAGATGGGACAAGCAGCCAAGAGACCCAGTACTTC
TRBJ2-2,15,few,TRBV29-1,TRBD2,CSGRGTSGKVGELFF,TGCAGCGGGAGGGGGACTAGCGGGAAGGTCGGGGAGCTGTTTTTT
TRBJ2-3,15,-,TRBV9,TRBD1,CASSVEGTGMNTQYF,TGTGCCAGCAGCGTAGAAGGGACAGGGATGAATACGCAGTATTTT
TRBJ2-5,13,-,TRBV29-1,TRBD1,CSARTGLRETQYF,TGCAGCGCCCGGACAGGGTTAAGGGAGACCCAGTACTTC
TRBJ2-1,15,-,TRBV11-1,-,CASSLHEGEYNEQFF,TGTGCCAGCAGCCTCCACGAGGGGGAATACAATGAGCAGTTCTTC
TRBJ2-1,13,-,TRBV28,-,CASSLYRPGEQFF,TGTGCCAGCAGTTTATACCGGCCGGGTGAGCAGTTCTTC
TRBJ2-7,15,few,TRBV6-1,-,CASRARGQTTYEQYF,TGTGCCAGCAGGGCCCGAGGACAGACAACCTACGAGCAGTACTTC
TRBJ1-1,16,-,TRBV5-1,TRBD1,CASSIQTGTGGTEAFF,TGCGCCAGCAGCATCCAAACCGGGACAGGGGGCACTGAAGCTTTCTTT
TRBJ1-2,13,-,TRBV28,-,CASSRDGGGGYTF,TGTGCCAGCAGTCGGGACGGCGGGGGTGGCTACACCTTC
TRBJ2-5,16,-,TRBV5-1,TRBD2,CASSFQGGSGWETQYF,TGCGCCAGCAGCTTCCAGGGCGGGAGCGGTTGGGAGACCCAGTACTTC
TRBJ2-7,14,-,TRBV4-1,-,CASSREIGNYEQYF,TGCGCCAGCAGCCGAGAGATCGGGAACTACGAGCAGTACTTC
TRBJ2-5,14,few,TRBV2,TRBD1,CASSLDRGQETQYF,TGTGCCAGCAGTCTAGACAGGGGGCAAGAGACCCAGTACTTC
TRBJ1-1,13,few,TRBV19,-,CASSVLGDSKAFF,TGTGCCAGTAGCGTCCTTGGGGACTCAAAAGCTTTCTTT
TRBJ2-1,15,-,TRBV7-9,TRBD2,CASSRGLAGDNEQFF,TGTGCCAGCAGCCGGGGACTAGCGGGGGACAATGAGCAGTTCTTC
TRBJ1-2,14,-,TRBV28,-,CASSYIRGAYGYTF,TGTGCCAGCAGTTATATCCGGGGGGCGTATGGCTACACCTTC
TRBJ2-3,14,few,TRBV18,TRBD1,CASSPPTGADTQYF,TGTGCCAGCTCACCACCGACAGGGGCCGATACGCAGTATTTT
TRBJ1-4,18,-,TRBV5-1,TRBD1,CASSPGTAIIMANEKLFF,TGCGCCAGCAGCCCCGGGACAGCTATCATAATGGCTAATGAAAAACTGTTTTTT
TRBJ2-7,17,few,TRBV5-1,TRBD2,CASSSPGTSGRLYEQYF,TGCGCCAGCAGCTCCCCCGGGACTAGCGGGAGGCTCTACGAGCAGTACTTC
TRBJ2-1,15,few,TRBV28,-,CASSLSGRPYNEQFF,TGTGCCAGCAGTTTGTCAGGGCGACCCTACAATGAGCAGTTCTTC
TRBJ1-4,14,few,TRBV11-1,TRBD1,CASSRTGIDEKLFF,TGTGCCAGCAGCCGGACAGGGATCGATGAAAAACTGTTTTTT
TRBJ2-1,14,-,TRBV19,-,CATSTGEINNEQFF,TGTGCCACCTCGACGGGGGAAATCAACAATGAGCAGTTCTTC
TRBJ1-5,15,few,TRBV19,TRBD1,CASSILDRGNQPQHF,TGTGCCAGTAGTATACTCGACAGGGGTAATCAGCCCCAGCATTTT
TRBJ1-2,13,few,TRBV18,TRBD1,CASSGGQDYGYTF,TGTGCCAGCTCAGGGGGACAGGACTATGGCTACACCTTC
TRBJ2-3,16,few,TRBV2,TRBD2,CASRPPSGVTTDTQYF,TGTGCCAGCAGGCCTCCTAGCGGAGTTACCACAGATACGCAGTATTTT
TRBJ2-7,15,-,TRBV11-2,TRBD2,CASSPTGGLSYEQYF,TGTGCCAGCAGCCCCACGGGAGGCCTCTCCTACGAGCAGTACTTC
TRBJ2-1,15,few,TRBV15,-,CATSREGGTYNEQFF,TGTGCCACCAGCAGAGAGGGGGGAACCTACAATGAGCAGTTCTTC
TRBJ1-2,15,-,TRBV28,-,CASTLTAALDYGYTF,TGTGCCAGCACCCTGACCGCGGCCTTAGACTATGGCTACACCTTC
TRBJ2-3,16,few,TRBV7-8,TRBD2,CASSLLTSGSTDTQYF,TGTGCCAGCAGCTTATTGACTAGCGGGTCCACAGATACGCAGTATTTT
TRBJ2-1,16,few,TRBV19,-,CASTGSGYMGSNEQFF,TGTGCCAGTACAGGGTCGGGTTATATGGGGTCCAATGAGCAGTTCTTC
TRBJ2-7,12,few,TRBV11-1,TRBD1,CASSPDREEQYF,TGTGCCAGCAGCCCCGACAGGGAGGAGCAGTACTTC
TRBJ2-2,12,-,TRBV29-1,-,CSVDKNTGELFF,TGCAGCGTTGACAAGAACACCGGGGAGCTGTTTTTT
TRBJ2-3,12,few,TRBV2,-,CASSPYTDTQYF,TGTGCCAGCAGTCCTTACACAGATACGCAGTATTTT
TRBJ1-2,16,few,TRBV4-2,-,CASSQGSADTNYGYTF,TGTGCCAGCAGCCAAGGTAGTGCAGACACTAACTATGGCTACACCTTC
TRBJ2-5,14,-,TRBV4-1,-,CASSQEGGVETQYF,TGCGCCAGCAGCCAAGAAGGGGGGGTGGAGACCCAGTACTTC
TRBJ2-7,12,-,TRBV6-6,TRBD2,CACTSDSYEQYF,TGTGCCTGTACTAGCGACTCCTACGAGCAGTACTTC
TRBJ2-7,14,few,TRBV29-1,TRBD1,CSVVRQGANYEQYF,TGCAGCGTTGTCCGACAGGGGGCCAACTACGAGCAGTACTTC
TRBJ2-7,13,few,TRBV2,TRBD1,CASSSDRGHEQYF,TGTGCCAGCAGTTCGGACAGGGGCCACGAGCAGTACTTC
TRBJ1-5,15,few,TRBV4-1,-,CASSHYRVSNQPQHF,TGCGCCAGCAGCCATTATCGAGTTAGCAATCAGCCCCAGCATTTT
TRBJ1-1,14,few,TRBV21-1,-,CASSRTGTNTEAFF,TGTGCCAGCAGCAGGACAGGGACGAACACTGAAGCTTTCTTT
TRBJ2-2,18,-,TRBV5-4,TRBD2,CASSQVIWQTGRGGELFF,TGTGCCAGCAGCCAAGTAATCTGGCAGACGGGGAGGGGCGGGGAGCTGTTTTTT
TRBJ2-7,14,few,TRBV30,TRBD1,CARSGQGNSYEQYF,TGTGCGAGATCGGGACAGGGAAACTCCTACGAGCAGTACTTC